A selection of T cell receptor beta chains follows, all from one sample in a study of blood T cell repertoires in COVID-19. TCRdb's copy holds only in-frame clones and misses some; the assay was immunoSEQ multiplex PCR. The sample has roughly 35,000 clones; roughly 86% are singletons. The sample taken for sequencing was peripheral blood. The receptors here all came from a human donor in a cohort sampled during active COVID-19. Both conserved end residues are part of each CDR3. The D gene is left open where the match is weak. Clone size is stated in some rows and not others, as once, few, many or a class when expanded.

cdr3_nt cdr3_aa j_call d_call v_call clone_size
TGTGCCAGCCCCGGACAGGCCGACACTGAAGCTTTCTTT CASPGQADTEAFF TRBJ1-1 TRBD1 TRBV5-8 -
TGTGCCAGCAGCTTGCGGGGTAACTACGAGCAGTACTTC CASSLRGNYEQYF TRBJ2-7 - TRBV7-2 -
TGCAGCATACGGGGGGGCAGAGATACGCAGTATTTT CSIRGGRDTQYF TRBJ2-3 TRBD2 TRBV29-1 -
TGTGCCAGCAGCTTAGAGGGGGTTCGCACTGAAGCTTTCTTT CASSLEGVRTEAFF TRBJ1-1 - TRBV7-8 -
TGTGCCAGCAGCAAAAAATTCCGGGACAGGGGTTGCAATGAGCAGTTCTTC CASSKKFRDRGCNEQFF TRBJ2-1 - TRBV21-1 once
TGTGCCAGCAGTTTAAGGAGTGGCGCTTTCTTT CASSLRSGAFF TRBJ1-1 - TRBV28 few
TGCGCCAGCAGCACCCGACAGGGTTCGAGGAATGAGCAGTTCTTC CASSTRQGSRNEQFF TRBJ2-1 TRBD1 TRBV5-1 -
TGTGCCAGCAGCTTGGCCGGGACAGGGAATGAAAAACTGTTTTTT CASSLAGTGNEKLFF TRBJ1-4 TRBD1 TRBV5-4 -
TGTGCCAGCAGACCCACTGAGCGGGGGGCGTCCTACTTC CASRPTERGASYF TRBJ2-7 TRBD2 TRBV16 -
TGTGCCAGTAGCCTTTGGGGGGAAACTGAAGCTTTCTTT CASSLWGETEAFF TRBJ1-1 - TRBV19 few
TGTGCCAGCTCACCACCGGGGACTACTAACAATGAGCAGTTCTTC CASSPPGTTNNEQFF TRBJ2-1 TRBD2 TRBV18 -
TGTGCCACCAGCAGCGGGGACAGGGGGTACCAAGAGACCCAGTACTTC CATSSGDRGYQETQYF TRBJ2-5 TRBD1 TRBV15 -
TGTGCCAGCAGCTTGAGAGGGCGACACGAGCAGTACTTC CASSLRGRHEQYF TRBJ2-7 - TRBV5-6 -
TGTGCCAGCAGCGACGGACAGGGGGTATCAGATACGCAGTATTTT CASSDGQGVSDTQYF TRBJ2-3 TRBD1 TRBV2 once
TGTGCCAGCAGTATCAGGGTGAGCGACACCGGGGAGCTGTTTTTT CASSIRVSDTGELFF TRBJ2-2 - TRBV27 -
TGTGCCAGCCGGGACAGCGTTGCGTTCCAAGAGACCCAGTACTTC CASRDSVAFQETQYF TRBJ2-5 TRBD1 TRBV27 -
TGTGCCAGCAGCGGTAACGTTAGGGGCACTGAAGCTTTCTTT CASSGNVRGTEAFF TRBJ1-1 - TRBV3-1/TRBV3-2 few
TGTGCCAGCAGCCTTCTAGCGGGGGGACACGGGGAGCTGTTTTTT CASSLLAGGHGELFF TRBJ2-2 TRBD2 TRBV3-1/TRBV3-2 once
TGTGCTAGTGGAGGGACAGTTTATAATTCACCCCTCCACTTT CASGGTVYNSPLHF TRBJ1-6 TRBD1 TRBV12-5 -
TGTGCCAGCAGCAAAACTAGCGGGGGACGTACAGATACGCAGTATTTT CASSKTSGGRTDTQYF TRBJ2-3 TRBD2 TRBV7-2 -
TGCGCCAGCAGCTTGGCGGCCGTACCACGCGCGGGGCAGTACTTC CASSLAAVPRAGQYF TRBJ2-7 - TRBV5-1 -
TGTGCCAGCAGTACGGGACAGGGGGCACGGTACGAGCAGTACTTC CASSTGQGARYEQYF TRBJ2-7 TRBD1 TRBV6-5 -
TGCGCCAGCAGCTACCGGACAGGGTCAGAAACTGAAGCTTTCTTT CASSYRTGSETEAFF TRBJ1-1 TRBD1 TRBV5-1 -
TGCGCCAGCAGCTTGTTGGGGGCTGGTGGAAACACCATATATTTT CASSLLGAGGNTIYF TRBJ1-3 - TRBV5-1 -
TGTGCCACCAGCAGCAGTATTACCAACACTGAAGCTTTCTTT CATSSSITNTEAFF TRBJ1-1 - TRBV15 -
TGTGCCAGCTCCAGCGGGGGGGCCTACGAGCAGTACTTC CASSSGGAYEQYF TRBJ2-7 TRBD2 TRBV18 -
TGTGCCAGTAGTACCTCATCGACTAGCGGGAGCAGCTACGAGCAGTACTTC CASSTSSTSGSSYEQYF TRBJ2-7 TRBD2 TRBV19 once
TGTGCCAGCAGCCCTGGGACAGTGATTTACGAGCAGTACTTC CASSPGTVIYEQYF TRBJ2-7 TRBD1 TRBV7-9 -
TGCAGCGTTGTCGGACTAGGCTACAATGAGCAGTTCTTC CSVVGLGYNEQFF TRBJ2-1 TRBD2 TRBV29-1 -
TGTGCCAGCAGTCCCCTCCAAGAGGGTTACGAGCAGTACTTC CASSPLQEGYEQYF TRBJ2-7 - TRBV6-2/TRBV6-3 once
TGTGCCAGCTCACCTCTAGGGCTAGCGGGGGCACAAGAGACCCAGTACTTC CASSPLGLAGAQETQYF TRBJ2-5 TRBD2 TRBV18 -
TGTGCCAGCAGCTTAACGACAGACACCGGGGAGCTGTTTTTT CASSLTTDTGELFF TRBJ2-2 - TRBV7-9 -
TGTGCCAGCGGGAGCGGCACAGATACGCAGTATTTT CASGSGTDTQYF TRBJ2-3 - TRBV12-3/TRBV12-4 -
TGTGCCAGCAGCCAATCCACAGGGAGTCGATCTAAGATCTTC CASSQSTGSRSKIF TRBJ2-7 - TRBV16 -
TGTGCCAGCCAACCTTATGGGGCGGGGATCTACAATGAGCAGTTCTTC CASQPYGAGIYNEQFF TRBJ2-1 - TRBV2 -
TGTGCCAGTAGTTTTAGCGGGGTTATCTCCTACAATGAGCAGTTCTTC CASSFSGVISYNEQFF TRBJ2-1 TRBD2 TRBV19 -
TGTGCCAGTAGTTCGACTCCGGGTGTCTATGGCTACACCTTC CASSSTPGVYGYTF TRBJ1-2 - TRBV19 -
TGTGCCAGCAGCTTACTATCGGGGGGCTACACCTTC CASSLLSGGYTF TRBJ1-2 - TRBV7-6 -
TGCAGCGTTACCCGGGACAGGTCGACTGAAGCTTTCTTT CSVTRDRSTEAFF TRBJ1-1 TRBD1 TRBV29-1 -
TGTGCCAGCAGCGCAGGGGGTAATGAAAAACTGTTTTTT CASSAGGNEKLFF TRBJ1-4 TRBD1 TRBV5-6 -
TGTGCCAGCAGCGTGACGGGACAGGGTATGACTTTCTTT CASSVTGQGMTFF TRBJ1-1 TRBD1 TRBV5-4 -
TGTGCCAGCCGGGTCGGGCTAGCGGAGCTCACAGATACGCAGTATTTT CASRVGLAELTDTQYF TRBJ2-3 TRBD2 TRBV2 -
TGTGCCAGCGGACAGGGGGCGAACTATGGCTACACCTTC CASGQGANYGYTF TRBJ1-2 TRBD1 TRBV6-5 -
TGTGCCACGCACACGAGGGCCCGCTCTGGAAACACCATATATTTT CATHTRARSGNTIYF TRBJ1-3 - TRBV6-5 -
TGTGCCAGCAGCCAATTTAATCCCCAACAGGGGGCAAGGACCTATAATTCACCCCTCCACTTT CASSQFNPQQGARTYNSPLHF TRBJ1-6 TRBD1 TRBV3-1/TRBV3-2 -
TGTGCCAGCAGCTTAGCCCCTAGCTCCCCAGAGACCCAGTACTTC CASSLAPSSPETQYF TRBJ2-5 - TRBV7-6 -
TGTGCCAGCAGTTACGGGGGGACAGGCTTTCCAGATACGCAGTATTTT CASSYGGTGFPDTQYF TRBJ2-3 TRBD1 TRBV6-5 -
TGTGCCAGCAGCCAAGATTACAGCTCTAATTCACCCCTCCACTTT CASSQDYSSNSPLHF TRBJ1-6 - TRBV14 -
TGTGCCAGCAGTGAACCCGGGGGCACCGGGGAGCTGTTTTTT CASSEPGGTGELFF TRBJ2-2 - TRBV6-1 once
TGTGCCAGCAGCTCCTTCCGTGGGACAGGGAATCAGCCCCAGCATTTT CASSSFRGTGNQPQHF TRBJ1-5 TRBD1 TRBV5-6 large
TGCGCCAGCAGCAACCGGGACAGCAATTCACCCCTCCACTTT CASSNRDSNSPLHF TRBJ1-6 TRBD1 TRBV5-1 -
TGTGCCAGCGGCAGGGGGCAGGAAAAACTGTTTTTT CASGRGQEKLFF TRBJ1-4 TRBD1 TRBV6-5 -
TGTGCCAGCAGCGTAGGGGCAGAGCCTCGCGAGCAGTACTTC CASSVGAEPREQYF TRBJ2-7 - TRBV9 -
TGCGCCAGCAGCGCTAATCCCACGGTGCATGAGCAGTTCTTC CASSANPTVHEQFF TRBJ2-1 - TRBV4-1 -
TGTGCCATACAGACAGGAGTCACAGATACGCAGTATTTT CAIQTGVTDTQYF TRBJ2-3 - TRBV10-3 once
TGTGCCAGCAGTTCCGAAAGAGCGGAGAGCACAGATACGCAGTATTTT CASSSERAESTDTQYF TRBJ2-3 - TRBV6-6 -
TGTGCCAGCAGTTACTCGGGGACACGGCTTCTTTATGGCTACACCTTC CASSYSGTRLLYGYTF TRBJ1-2 - TRBV6-5 -
TGTGCCAGCAGTTTGCAGGGACAGGGCAATCAGCCCCAGCATTTT CASSLQGQGNQPQHF TRBJ1-5 TRBD1 TRBV28 once
TGTGCCAGCAGCTCCGGACTAGCCACCCAGGCCGTCACAGATACGCAGTATTTT CASSSGLATQAVTDTQYF TRBJ2-3 TRBD2 TRBV7-8 -
TGTGCCAGCAGCTTAGCGATAGGGAGCTCCTACGAGCAGTACTTC CASSLAIGSSYEQYF TRBJ2-7 - TRBV7-2 -